This TCR beta chain emerged from a study of cytomegalovirus exposure and HLA in healthy donors. Amplification used 60 Vbeta primers and 13 Jbeta primers. Sequencing was performed with immunoSEQ multiplex PCR; in TCRdb, only in-frame clones are kept and a portion is missing. The table has some 120,000 clones, roughly 71% seen once. The germline V gene encodes CDR1 SGHRS and CDR2 YFSETQ. The length of the CDR3 is 14 residues. The ends were cut back, 0 bases at V and 7 bases at J, with 10 bases in the middle. The V call is TRBV5-1, the J call TRBJ2-2, with D possibly matching TRBD1 (5 bases). The sample consisted of PBMCs. This sequence was found in a woman aged 40 to 50 in good health and CMV-seropositive. CDR3 DNA sequence: TGCGCCAGCAGCTTGGCCCAGGGCAGCGGGGAGCTGTTTTTT. Translation gives CASSLAQGSGELFF.